What follows describes a single T cell receptor beta chain. Its specificity is unknown. A junction end diverges from the germline sequence, so it may reflect a read error. This record belongs to a study of radiation and T cells in renal cell carcinoma. Study context: Nephrectomy followed 15 Gy stereotactic body radiation by 4 weeks.

Findings and caveats of the study: Top tumor clonotypes rose in blood 2 weeks post-radiation, then contracted.

This sample's time point: baseline pretreatment blood. Specified treatment: 15 Gy SBRT to primary tumor, nephrectomy 4 weeks later. Germline V gene sequence: CDR1 SGHRS, CDR2 YFSETQ. The CDR3 length is 13 residues. Profiling relied on immunoSEQ multiplex PCR, and the TCRdb table lists in-frame clones only, not all of them. The data show approximately 100,000 clones, approximately 86% seen once. This chain connects TRBV5-1 to TRBJ1-2, with D possibly being TRBD1 (6 bases). The origin of this receptor is a man aged 45-65 years with renal cell carcinoma. Here the sequenced sample was blood, taken from a patient whose treatment included radiotherapy and nephrectomy. CDR3 sequence: CASSLDSNYGYTF. DNA for the CDR3: TGCGCCAGCAGTTTGGACAGTAACTATGGCTACACCTTC.